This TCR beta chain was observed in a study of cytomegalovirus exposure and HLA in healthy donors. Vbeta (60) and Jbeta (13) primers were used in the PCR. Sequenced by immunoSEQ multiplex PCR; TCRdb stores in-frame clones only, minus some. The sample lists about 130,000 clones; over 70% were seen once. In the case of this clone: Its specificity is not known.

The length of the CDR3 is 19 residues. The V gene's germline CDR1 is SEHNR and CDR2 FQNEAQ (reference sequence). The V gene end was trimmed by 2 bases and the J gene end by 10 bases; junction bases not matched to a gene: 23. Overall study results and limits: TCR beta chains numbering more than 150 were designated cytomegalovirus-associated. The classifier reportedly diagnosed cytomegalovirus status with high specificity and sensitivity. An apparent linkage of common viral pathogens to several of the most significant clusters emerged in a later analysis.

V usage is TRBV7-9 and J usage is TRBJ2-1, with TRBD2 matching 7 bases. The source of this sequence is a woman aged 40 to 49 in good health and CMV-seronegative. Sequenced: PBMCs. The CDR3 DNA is TGTGCCAGCAGCTTACCGCTACCCAACACGCGAGGACTAGATCGGGAGCAGTTCTTC. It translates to CASSLPLPNTRGLDREQFF.